Each of the 29 T cell receptor beta chains below was sequenced from the same sample in a study of blood T cell repertoires in COVID-19. The repertoire was sequenced with immunoSEQ multiplex PCR; TCRdb's copy has only in-frame clones and lacks some. The table lists some 49,000 clones, roughly four fifths of them singletons. The sample was peripheral blood. The origin of the receptors is an older woman with acute or convalescent COVID-19.

The gene calls are TRBV7-3 and TRBJ1-3; tentatively, D is TRBD1 (5 bases). Germline V gives CDR1 SGHTA, CDR2 FQGTGA. Trimming pared 5 bases from V and 0 bases from J, leaving 8 bases between. The CDR3 is 14 residues long. This CDR3 reads CASSQGLSGNTIYF. For the CDR3, the DNA is TGTGCCAGCAGCCAGGGTCTCTCTGGAAACACCATATATTTT.

This clone showed up just once. V usage is TRBV7-8 and J usage is TRBJ2-7; TRBD2 matches 16 bases. With V trimmed by 1 base and J by 6 bases, 9 bases remained unmatched. Germline V CDR1 and CDR2: SGHVS, FQNEAQ. The CDR3 is made up of 18 amino acids. CDR3 DNA sequence: TGTGCCAGCAGCTTAGTGGGACTAGCGGGAGGGGGATTTGGCGAGCAGTACTTC. It encodes CASSLVGLAGGGFGEQYF.

The sample holds a few counts of this clone. The chain links TRBV2 to TRBJ2-7, with no clear D. V shed 6 bases and J shed 1 base, with 13 bases lying between them. This CDR3 comprises 14 residues. Germline V CDR1 and CDR2: SNHLY, FYNNEI. CDR3 residues: CASRRSPGSYEQYF. The CDR3 DNA reads as TGTGCCAGCAGAAGGAGTCCTGGGTCCTACGAGCAGTACTTC.

The chain links TRBV27 to TRBJ1-1; 10 bases agree with TRBD1. This CDR3 spans 17 amino acids. J lost 5 bases, V lost 4 bases, and 13 bases had no gene match. Germline loops: CDR1 MNHEY, CDR2 SMNVEV (reference sequence). CDR3 residues: CASSSRDRGSRWTEAFF. CDR3 DNA sequence: TGTGCCAGCAGTTCCCGGGACAGGGGCTCGCGATGGACTGAAGCTTTCTTT.

The rearrangement uses TRBV12-3 or TRBV12-4 and TRBJ2-2; D uncertain. Trimming pared 8 bases from V and 1 base from J, leaving 8 bases between. This CDR3 contains 13 residues. In DNA form, the CDR3 reads TGTGCCAGCCGCCCGGGGAACACCGGGGAGCTGTTTTTT. Its translation: CASRPGNTGELFF.

V and J are TRBV28 and TRBJ1-1, with D unclear. There are 13 residues in the CDR3. Looked up from germline, CDR1 is MDHEN and CDR2 is SYDVKM. V lost 3 bases, J lost 6 bases, and 11 bases lay in between. CDR3 nucleotide sequence: TGTGCCAGCAGTTTGCCTCGTCGGGCTGAAGCTTTCTTT. Its protein product is CASSLPRRAEAFF.

This chain uses TRBV27 with TRBJ1-4; D is possibly TRBD1 (6 bases). The CDR3 has 15 amino acids. The V gene lost 10 bases and the J gene lost 8 bases, with 23 bases spanning the gap. Per germline, CDR1 MNHEY and CDR2 SMNVEV (reference sequence). This chain's CDR3 is CATRRKGQLPEKLFF. The CDR3 DNA is TGTGCCACTCGCCGAAAAGGACAGCTACCGGAAAAACTGTTTTTT.

This rearrangement joins TRBV19 to TRBJ2-1; 7 bases are shared with TRBD1. Germline V gives CDR1 LNHDA, CDR2 SQIVND (reference sequence). V was pared by 5 bases and J by 4 bases, with 11 bases of the junction left unmatched. The CDR3 has 16 amino acids. CDR3 DNA: TGTGCCAGTAGTCCCCTTAACAGGGGATCTTACAATGAGCAGTTCTTC. This gives the protein CASSPLNRGSYNEQFF.

CDR3 protein: CASSITGSSNQPQHF. The CDR3 DNA sequence: TGTGCCAGTAGTATCACAGGGAGCAGCAATCAGCCCCAGCATTTT. V is TRBV19 and J is TRBJ1-5, with D possibly matching TRBD1 (6 bases). Germline CDR1 is LNHDA and CDR2 is SQIVND (reference sequence). V was shortened by 3 bases and J by 1 base, with 10 bases between the two germline ends. The CDR3 sequence is 15 residues long.

CDR3 loop: CASSVMGLETQYF. The CDR3 region has the DNA TGTGCCAGCAGCGTGATGGGGCTGGAGACCCAGTACTTC. The rearrangement links TRBV9 to TRBJ2-5; tentative D call: TRBD1 (5 bases). The CDR3 is 13 amino acids. Trimming took 2 bases from V and 5 from J, leaving 10 bases between them. Germline CDR1 reads SGDLS; CDR2 reads YYNGEE. Combining the CDR3 with reference TRBV9 and TRBJ2-5 gives the whole variable domain DSGVTQTPKHLITATGQRVTLRCSPRSGDLSVYWYQQSLDQGLQFLIQYYNGEERAKGNILERFSAQQFPDLHSELNLSSLELGDSALYFCASSVMGLETQYFGPGTRLLVL.

The chain has TRBV4-1 and TRBJ2-5; D is ambiguous. V was pared by 0 bases and J by 0 bases, with 5 bases between. Germline-derived CDR1 and CDR2 are MGHRA and YSYEKL. The CDR3 is made up of 14 amino acids. In DNA, the CDR3 is TGCGCCAGCAGCCAAGATCCAAACCAAGAGACCCAGTACTTC. The encoded protein is CASSQDPNQETQYF.

The chain employs TRBV10-2 and TRBJ2-2, with unresolved D. The CDR3 loop spans 14 amino acids. Deletions cut 8 bases from V and 0 bases from J, with 10 bases between. Germline lookup yields CDR1 WSHSY and CDR2 SAAADI. For the CDR3, the DNA is TGCGCCAGCCGGCGACTCACGAACACCGGGGAGCTGTTTTTT. This sequence encodes CASRRLTNTGELFF.

V is TRBV25-1 and J is TRBJ1-4; D remains ambiguous. The CDR3 totals 15 residues. Trimming removed 3 bases at V and 0 bases at J, with 8 bases between. Germline V lookup: CDR1 MGHDK, CDR2 SYGVNS. CDR3 sequence: CASSEVGATNEKLFF. In nucleotides, the CDR3 is TGTGCCAGCAGTGAGGTTGGAGCAACTAATGAAAAACTGTTTTTT. The variable domain in full, with the rest retrieved from reference TRBV25-1 and TRBJ1-4, is EADIYQTPRYLVIGTGKKITLECSQTMGHDKMYWYQQDPGMELHLIHYSYGVNSTEKGDLSSESTVSRIRTEHFPLTLESARPSHTSQYLCASSEVGATNEKLFFGSGTQLSVL.

The chain's CDR3 is CASSRARLVKETQYF. The CDR3 coding sequence is TGTGCCAGCAGTCGCGCGAGACTAGTGAAAGAGACCCAGTACTTC. The chain couples TRBV28 to TRBJ2-5; D is perhaps TRBD2 (6 bases). Germline lookup yields CDR1 MDHEN and CDR2 SYDVKM. Trimming took off 5 bases at V and 3 bases at J, with 16 bases between the two ends. This CDR3 region has 15 residues.

The chain has TRBV7-8 and TRBJ1-3; D possibly corresponds to TRBD1 (6 bases). With 5 bases removed from V and 4 bases from J, the gap between germline ends came to 12 bases. Germline V CDR1 and CDR2: SGHVS, FQNEAQ. This CDR3 is 14 amino acids long. DNA of the CDR3: TGTGCCAGCAGCCGAGGACAGAGGGGAAACACCATATATTTT. Residues: CASSRGQRGNTIYF.

The chain combines TRBV10-3 with TRBJ2-3; 9 bases are shared with TRBD1. The V gene end was trimmed by 2 bases and the J gene end by 3 bases; junction bases not matched to a gene: 21. CDR1 and CDR2 (germline): ENHRY, SYGVKD. The CDR3 consists of 21 residues. Here the CDR3 DNA reads TGTGCCATCAGTGAGGACGTTTTAAGTAGGAGACAGGGGGAACTTACAGATACGCAGTATTTT. It is translated as CAISEDVLSRRQGELTDTQYF.

The rearrangement uses TRBV5-5 and TRBJ1-5, with 8 bases fitting TRBD1. Germline V gene lookup returns CDR1 SGHKS and CDR2 YYEKEE (reference sequence). Losses at the gene ends were 1 base for V and 4 bases for J; bases not matched to a gene: 1. The CDR3 runs 14 residues. The CDR3: CASSLTGGNQPQHF. In DNA, the CDR3 is TGTGCCAGCAGCTTGACAGGGGGAAATCAGCCCCAGCATTTT. The whole variable domain, remainder taken from reference TRBV5-5 and TRBJ1-5, is DAGVTQSPTHLIKTRGQQVTLRCSPISGHKSVSWYQQVLGQGPQFIFQYYEKEERGRGNFPDRFSARQFPNYSSELNVNALLLGDSALYLCASSLTGGNQPQHFGDGTRLSIL.

This chain links TRBV30 with TRBJ2-3; 15 nucleotides agree with TRBD2. Looked up from germline, CDR1 is GTSNPN and CDR2 is SVGIG (reference sequence). The CDR3 totals 15 residues. Germline trimming cut 4 bases from V and 3 bases from J; bases unmatched to any gene: 2. In DNA, the CDR3 is TGTGCCTGGAAGGGGACTAGCGGGAGGACAGATACGCAGTATTTT. Its translation: CAWKGTSGRTDTQYF.

The chain links TRBV9 to TRBJ1-3; D may be TRBD1 (5 bases). With 0 bases removed from V and 1 base from J, the gap between germline ends came to 8 bases. CDR3 length: 15 amino acids. In germline, CDR1 is SGDLS, CDR2 YYNGEE. CDR3 region: CASSVDAGSGNTIYF. CDR3 coding DNA: TGTGCCAGCAGCGTAGACGCAGGGTCTGGAAACACCATATATTTT.

The V and J genes are TRBV4-2 and TRBJ2-3; 9 nucleotides line up with TRBD2. From germline, CDR1 is LGHNA and CDR2 YNFKEQ. This CDR3 contains 16 residues. Losses at the gene ends were 4 bases for V and 4 bases for J; bases not matched to a gene: 9. CDR3 sequence (DNA): TGTGCCAGCAGCCCTTTAGGAGCGGGAGGTGCAGATACGCAGTATTTT. This codes for CASSPLGAGGADTQYF.

The J gene is TRBJ2-7, the V gene TRBV27, with 11 bases lining up with TRBD1. From germline, CDR1 is MNHEY and CDR2 SMNVEV (reference sequence). This CDR3 comprises 15 residues. Unmatched junction bases numbered 10, after V lost 6 bases and J lost 6 bases. The CDR3 DNA follows: TGTGCCAGCAGGTCCCCGGGACAGGGGGATCCCGAGCAGTACTTC. Translation gives CASRSPGQGDPEQYF.

The V gene is TRBV28, the J gene TRBJ1-5; possible D gene TRBD1, 5 bases. CDR3 size: 14 residues. Germline V gene sequence: CDR1 MDHEN, CDR2 SYDVKM. With 6 bases removed from V and 4 bases from J, the gap between germline ends came to 13 bases. CDR3 DNA sequence: TGTGCCAGCAGCCGCGACGGGACTAATCAGCCCCAGCATTTT. This translates into CASSRDGTNQPQHF.

The chain has TRBV3-1 (or the pseudogene TRBV3-2) and TRBJ2-3; the D gene is possibly TRBD2 (5 bases). Between the trimmed V and J ends, which lost 1 base and 6 bases, there was a span of 8 bases. Germline lookup yields CDR1 LGHDT and CDR2 YNNKEL (reference sequence). This CDR3 region has 13 residues. The CDR3 here is CASSQAAADTQYF. The DNA of the CDR3 is TGTGCCAGCAGCCAAGCAGCGGCGGATACGCAGTATTTT.

The chain has TRBV5-1 and TRBJ2-5; D might be TRBD1 (5 bases). The germline CDR1 and CDR2 sequences are SGHRS and YFSETQ. The CDR3 spans 15 residues. With 2 bases removed from V and 3 bases from J, the gap between germline ends came to 14 bases. CDR3 region: CASSLFTGAKETQYF. The CDR3 nucleotides read TGCGCCAGCAGCTTATTTACTGGGGCGAAAGAGACCCAGTACTTC.

This clone has a handful of counts. The chain employs TRBV2 and TRBJ2-1, with TRBD2 identical over 8 bases. Germline V gene lookup returns CDR1 SNHLY and CDR2 FYNNEI. The V segment lost 7 bases and the J segment 5 bases; nucleotides outside the gene matches: 7. This CDR3 is built from 14 residues. The CDR3 sequence is CASNRNGGDNEQFF. The CDR3, as DNA: TGTGCCAGCAACCGGAACGGGGGGGACAATGAGCAGTTCTTC.

The chain links TRBV6-6 to TRBJ1-3; 9 nucleotides line up with TRBD1. Germline CDR1 MNHNY, CDR2 SVGAGI (reference sequence). Trimming cost V 0 bases and J 5 bases; bases outside gene matches: 5. This CDR3 comprises 16 residues. CDR3: CASSYSTGGSRNTIYF. Here the CDR3 DNA reads TGTGCCAGCAGTTACTCCACAGGGGGCTCCCGAAACACCATATATTTT.

This CDR3 reads CASSHGPYNSPLHF. DNA of the CDR3: TGTGCCAGCAGCCATGGGCCCTATAATTCACCCCTCCACTTT. V gene TRBV7-2 combines with J gene TRBJ1-6; D call uncertain. V lost 5 bases to trimming and J lost 2 bases, with 7 bases between them. The CDR3 covers 14 residues. The germline gives CDR1 SGHTA, CDR2 FQGNSA. Using reference TRBV7-2 and TRBJ1-6 for the parts outside the CDR3, the full variable domain is GAGVSQSPSNKVTEKGKDVELRCDPISGHTALYWYRQSLGQGLEFLIYFQGNSAPDKSGLPSDRFSAERTGGSVSTLTIQRTQQEDSAVYLCASSHGPYNSPLHFGNGTRLTVT.

V usage is TRBV4-1 and J usage is TRBJ1-4; D gene unclear. CDR1 is MGHRA and CDR2 is YSYEKL in the germline V gene. The CDR3 runs 15 residues. Trimming left V 2 bases short and J 0 bases short, with 7 bases between. The CDR3 DNA reads as TGCGCCAGCAGCCAACCGTATGCAACTAATGAAAAACTGTTTTTT. Translated, it gives CASSQPYATNEKLFF.

The genes are TRBV30 and TRBJ2-1; TRBD1 agrees at 7 bases. The V gene end was trimmed by 4 bases and the J gene end by 0 bases; junction bases not matched to a gene: 15. This CDR3 has 18 amino acids. Germline lookup yields CDR1 GTSNPN and CDR2 SVGIG (reference sequence). The CDR3 sequence: CAWMKTGKSRSSYNEQFF. The CDR3 coding sequence is TGTGCCTGGATGAAGACAGGGAAGAGCAGGAGCTCCTACAATGAGCAGTTCTTC.